Following are 22 T cell receptor beta chains from one sample sequenced in a study. TCRdb re-called the 5' RACE reads through MiXCR, storing one row per CDR3 protein. Here the sample spans some 8,700 distinct CDR3 sequences, around 28% being singletons. Source material: naive CD4+ T cells sorted from a lymph node. As to subset: naive CD4+ T cells, CD4+CD45RA+CD25-. The receptors were gathered from a female donor with breast cancer.

This clonotype has ten or more counts. The chain couples TRBV20-1 to TRBJ1-2; D call uncertain. Germline assignment: CDR1 DFQATT and CDR2 SNEGSKA (reference sequence). The V end lost 3 bases, the J end lost 2 bases, and 10 bases lay between the germline ends. CDR3 length: 13 amino acids. The CDR3 nucleotides read TGCAGTGCTAGGTGGCAAGACAACTATGGCTACACCTTC. Amino acids: CSARWQDNYGYTF.

This clonotype occurred a few times. This sequence joins TRBV15 and TRBJ1-2, with 12 bases lining up with TRBD1. The CDR3 loop spans 16 amino acids. V lost 0 bases, J lost 7 bases, and 6 bases stayed unmatched. From germline, CDR1 is LNHNV and CDR2 YYDKDF (reference sequence). For the CDR3, the DNA is TGTGCCACCAGCAGAGATCCCGGGACAGGGGGCTTTGGCTACACCTTC. Its translation is CATSRDPGTGGFGYTF. Full variable domain (remainder filled in from reference TRBV15 and TRBJ1-2): DAMVIQNPRYQVTQFGKPVTLSCSQTLNHNVMYWYQQKSSQAPKLLFHYYDKDFNNEADTPDNFQSRRPNTSFCFLDIRSPGLGDTAMYLCATSRDPGTGGFGYTFGSGTRLTVV.

V is TRBV5-1 and J is TRBJ2-1; 8 bases align to TRBD2. V shed 2 bases and J 7 bases; nucleotides not matched to a gene: 8. The length of the CDR3 is 15 residues. Germline loops: CDR1 SGHRS, CDR2 YFSETQ. CDR3 sequence reads: CASSLSPAGENEQFF. The CDR3 DNA follows: TGCGCCAGCAGCTTATCTCCAGCGGGAGAAAATGAGCAGTTCTTC.

This clonotype turned up a few times. The chain recombines TRBV24-1 with TRBJ2-1; 11 positions match TRBD2. Germline V CDR1 and CDR2: KGHDR, SFDVKD. The CDR3 is made up of 15 amino acids. Trimming at V came to 4 bases and at J to 9 bases, leaving 7 bases not matched to a gene. CDR3 region: CATSETSGSFPEQFF. DNA of the CDR3: TGTGCCACCAGTGAAACTAGCGGGAGTTTCCCTGAGCAGTTCTTC.

Regarding this clonotype: This may stem from a read error, because a much larger clone lies one nucleotide away. The conserved phenylalanine or tryptophan normally closing the CDR3 is absent here, so this likely arose from a read error. The chain has TRBV6-5 and TRBJ1-5, with TRBD1 matching over 7 bases. The CDR3 extends over 14 amino acids. Per germline, CDR1 MNHEY and CDR2 SVGAGI. Losses at the gene ends were 6 bases for V and 6 bases for J; bases not matched to a gene: 8. CDR3 protein: CASSRQGEGQPQHS. The CDR3 coding sequence is TGTGCCAGCAGCCGACAGGGTGAAGGTCAGCCCCAGCATTCT.

This rearrangement joins TRBV12-3 or TRBV12-4 to TRBJ1-5; D is uncertain. The CDR3 has 12 residues. Trimming pared 3 bases from V and 6 bases from J, leaving 6 bases between. The CDR3 is CASSFTGQPQHF. CDR3 DNA sequence: TGTGCCAGCAGTTTTACGGGTCAGCCCCAGCATTTT.

As concerns this clonotype: At one boundary the junction diverges from the germline segment, which might be a read error. The chain has TRBV7-2 and TRBJ2-1, with a weak D call TRBD2 (6 bases). CDR1 and CDR2 from the germline V gene are SGHTA and FQGNSA. CDR3 length: 14 amino acids. The CDR3 DNA sequence: TGTGCCAGCAGCTCTCAACTGATAGCGGCAACGGGGCACTTC. It is translated as CASSSQLIAATGHF.

This clonotype has at least ten counts. V is TRBV24-1 and J is TRBJ2-1; possibly TRBD1 for D (6 bases). This CDR3 is 15 amino acids long. Trimming took off 3 bases at V and 3 bases at J, with 11 bases between the two ends. Germline V gene sequence: CDR1 KGHDR, CDR2 SFDVKD. The CDR3 spells CATSDKGTSYNEQFF. The CDR3 nucleotides are TGTGCCACCAGTGATAAAGGGACAAGCTACAATGAGCAGTTCTTC.

The CDR3 loop is CASSPLGGTYEQYF. For the CDR3, the DNA is TGCGCCAGTAGCCCTCTAGGGGGGACCTACGAGCAGTACTTC. The V gene is TRBV5-1, the J gene TRBJ2-7, with D perhaps assigned TRBD1 or TRBD2 (6 bases each). Per the germline V gene, CDR1 is SGHRS and CDR2 is YFSETQ. The V end lost 8 bases, the J end lost 2 bases, and 17 bases lay between the germline ends. This CDR3 is 14 amino acids long.

The chain recombines TRBV29-1 with TRBJ1-5; possible D gene TRBD1, 6 bases. V gave up 7 bases and J gave up 3 bases, with 16 bases separating them. The germline gives CDR1 SQVTM, CDR2 ANQGSEA. The length of the CDR3 is 14 residues. The CDR3 sequence: CSAKYTGLNQPQHF. As DNA, the CDR3 is TGCAGCGCCAAATATACAGGGCTCAATCAGCCCCAGCATTTT.

This rearrangement joins TRBV15 to TRBJ1-1; 9 bases agree with TRBD1. J was trimmed by 5 bases and V by 3 bases; bases with no gene match: 4. This CDR3 has 14 residues. CDR1 and CDR2 from the germline V gene are LNHNV and YYDKDF (reference sequence). The DNA for the CDR3 is TGTGCCACCAGCAGTAACAGGGGGCTGACTGAAGCTTTCTTT. It yields the protein CATSSNRGLTEAFF.

This clonotype is classed as medium-sized (0.01 to 0.1%). The chain carries TRBV7-3 and TRBJ2-3; TRBD2 matches 7 bases. The germline V gene has CDR1 SGHTA and CDR2 FQGTGA. This CDR3 spans 16 amino acids. J gave up 2 bases and V 2 bases, and 7 bases lay outside the gene matches. DNA for the CDR3: TGTGCCAGCAGCTTAGGAGCCGGGACTACCACAGATACGCAGTATTTT. This translates into CASSLGAGTTTDTQYF.

The sample holds a few counts of this clonotype. The J gene is TRBJ2-3, the V gene TRBV6-5, with 14 bases matching TRBD2. Trimming cost V 5 bases and J 4 bases; bases outside gene matches: 8. The germline V gene has CDR1 MNHEY and CDR2 SVGAGI. This CDR3 contains 17 residues. In DNA form, the CDR3 reads TGTGCCAGCAGTCAGACTAGCGGGAGGGCCGGAGCAGATACGCAGTATTTT. Translation gives CASSQTSGRAGADTQYF.

This clonotype is classed as medium-sized. The rearrangement uses TRBV4-1 and TRBJ2-7; TRBD1 aligns across 7 bases. J lost 3 bases, V lost 4 bases, and 3 bases had no gene match. Germline V lookup: CDR1 MGHRA, CDR2 YSYEKL. There are 13 residues in the CDR3. CDR3 DNA: TGCGCCAGCAGCCGGACAGGTAACTACGAGCAGTACTTC. This translates into CASSRTGNYEQYF.

Comment on this clonotype: The junction and the germline gene differ at one end; a read error may be behind it. V gene TRBV6-5 combines with J gene TRBJ2-4, with TRBD2 matching over 7 bases. Germline loops: CDR1 MNHEY, CDR2 SVGAGI. The CDR3 loop spans 15 amino acids. CDR3 sequence (DNA): TGTGGCAGCAGAGACACGGGAGGAGCCAAAAACATTCAGTACTTC. Its protein product is CGSRDTGGAKNIQYF.

This clonotype was observed a few times. CDR3 in amino acids: CSAGGRSSYEQYF. The CDR3 nucleotides read TGCAGTGCCGGAGGGCGGAGCTCCTACGAGCAGTACTTC. The chain is built from TRBV20-1 and TRBJ2-7; D perhaps matches TRBD2 (6 bases). From germline, CDR1 is DFQATT and CDR2 SNEGSKA (reference sequence). V lost 6 bases to trimming and J lost 0 bases, with 12 bases between them. The CDR3 loop spans 13 amino acids.

This clonotype appeared a few times. This clone may be a read error of a much larger clone one base away. The conserved phenylalanine or tryptophan normally closing the CDR3 is absent here, so this likely arose from a read error. V gene TRBV5-1 combines with J gene TRBJ1-4; 7 nucleotides align to TRBD1. In germline, CDR1 is SGHRS, CDR2 YFSETQ. The CDR3 is made up of 16 amino acids. V shed 4 bases, J shed 8 bases, and the junction held 14 bases outside the gene matches. The CDR3 loop reads CASSLNGGQAGEKLFL. CDR3 bases: TGCGCCAGCAGCCTTAACGGAGGACAGGCGGGGGAAAAACTGTTTTTA.

This clonotype was counted ten times or more. This rearrangement joins TRBV12-3 or TRBV12-4 to TRBJ1-1, with D perhaps matching TRBD1 (6 bases). CDR3 length equals 15 residues. V was cut by 1 base and J by 4 bases, with 13 bases left in between. The CDR3 protein is CASSLGGRGGTEAFF. The DNA of the CDR3 is TGTGCCAGCAGTTTAGGTGGCAGGGGAGGCACTGAAGCTTTCTTT.

Notes on this clonotype: A much larger clone differs by one base, so this may be a read error. The chain recombines TRBV24-1 with TRBJ2-7; 12 nucleotides match TRBD2. This CDR3 comprises 16 residues. Per germline, CDR1 KGHDR and CDR2 SFDVKD. V shed 2 bases, J shed 5 bases, and the junction held 6 bases outside the gene matches. Here the CDR3 DNA reads TGTGCCACCAGTGATTCCGCTAGCGGGAGGGCCCACGAGCAGTACTTC. Translation: CATSDSASGRAHEQYF.

With regard to this clonotype: At one end, the junction sequence differs from germline, possibly due to a read error. The DNA for the CDR3 is TGCGCCAGCAGTCGGGACGGCCGTTACAATGAGCAGTTCTTC. Translating it yields CASSRDGRYNEQFF. This chain links TRBV6-2 or TRBV6-3 with TRBJ2-1; D may correspond to TRBD1 or TRBD2 (5 bases each). The CDR3 is 14 residues long. Germline CDR1 MNHEY, CDR2 SVGEGT.

As for this clonotype: A much larger clone sits a single nucleotide away, making a read error possible. The chain links TRBV7-3 to TRBJ2-7; tentative D call: TRBD1 (6 bases). With 5 bases removed from V and 3 bases from J, the gap between germline ends came to 14 bases. CDR1 is SGHTA, CDR2 FQGTGA, per germline. The CDR3 runs 14 residues. This CDR3 reads CASSEQGIGYEQYF. The CDR3 DNA reads TGTGCCAGCAGCGAACAGGGAATAGGCTACGAGCAGTACTTC.

The chain joins TRBV12-3 or TRBV12-4 to TRBJ2-6; D is perhaps TRBD2 (5 bases). Trimming shortened V by 6 bases and J by 2 bases, and 17 bases separated the two germline ends. This CDR3 contains 17 residues. The CDR3 spells CASSPFRGNPGANVLTF. CDR3 DNA sequence: TGTGCCAGCAGCCCTTTCCGAGGGAACCCTGGGGCCAACGTCCTGACTTTC.